Described below is a single TCR beta chain sequence and its context. The sample belongs to a study of T cells in Graves' hyperthyroidism and ophthalmopathy. What was amplified from RNA transcripts were TCR beta CDR3 regions. A first-round RT-PCR of the TCR CDR3 used the HTBI primer set. TCRdb processed the multiplex PCR reads anew with MiXCR; each CDR3 protein has one entry. The repertoire has more than 300,000 distinct CDR3 sequences, more than 11% of them found once; the top ten carry approximately 10%. This CDR3 has 17 amino acids. CDR1 and CDR2 from the germline V gene are LNHDA and SQIVND (reference sequence). V gave up 3 bases and J gave up 5 bases, with 22 bases separating them.

The sequenced sample was blood. The TCR was taken from a woman in her fifties or sixties with Graves' hyperthyroidism. The chain employs TRBV19 and TRBJ2-5, with D possibly being TRBD2 (6 bases). CDR3 bases: TGTGCCAGTAGTATTGGGGGGACGGCCGGACTGGGGGAGACCCAGTACTTC. It encodes CASSIGGTAGLGETQYF. Drawing the rest from reference TRBV19 and TRBJ2-5, the complete variable domain is DGGITQSPKYLFRKEGQNVTLSCEQNLNHDAMYWYRQDPGQGLRLIYYSQIVNDFQKGDIAEGYSVSREKKESFPLTVTSAQKNPTAFYLCASSIGGTAGLGETQYFGPGTRLLVL.